A selection of T cell receptor beta chains follows, all from one sample in a study of blood T cell repertoires in COVID-19. Produced via immunoSEQ multiplex PCR; TCRdb's table is partial and in-frame only. The data contain 28,000 or so clones, around 90% of them seen just once; the ten biggest clones take up around 11%. What was sequenced was peripheral blood. The receptors here all came from a man between 70 and 80 years old with acute or convalescent COVID-19. Each CDR3 is given with its conserved first and last residue.

v_gene: TRBV7-2; j_gene: TRBJ2-1; CDR3aa: CASRFGTSRNEQFF
v_gene: TRBV18; j_gene: TRBJ1-1; CDR3aa: CASSPNPVLNTEAFF
v_gene: TRBV7-8; j_gene: TRBJ2-1; CDR3aa: CASSPSTNSYNEQFF
v_gene: TRBV6-5; j_gene: TRBJ1-1; CDR3aa: CASSFRTGGTEAFF
v_gene: TRBV14; j_gene: TRBJ2-3; CDR3aa: CASSQPGGVYSTDTQYF
v_gene: TRBV6-2/TRBV6-3; j_gene: TRBJ1-3; CDR3aa: CASSYGNREYGNTIYF
v_gene: TRBV6-2/TRBV6-3; j_gene: TRBJ1-2; CDR3aa: CASSNHPRSGGYTF
v_gene: TRBV27; j_gene: TRBJ2-7; CDR3aa: CASSLPGLRQGRTYEQYF
v_gene: TRBV7-3; j_gene: TRBJ2-3; CDR3aa: CASSLGLAYTDTQYF
v_gene: TRBV7-2; j_gene: TRBJ1-5; CDR3aa: CASSLTPSQGPQHF
v_gene: TRBV19; j_gene: TRBJ1-1; CDR3aa: CASRGLTGTEAFF
v_gene: TRBV3-1/TRBV3-2; j_gene: TRBJ1-2; CDR3aa: CASSQDKGWVDGYTF
v_gene: TRBV23-1; j_gene: TRBJ2-3; CDR3aa: CASSQSGASGKSTDTQYF
v_gene: TRBV27; j_gene: TRBJ2-5; CDR3aa: CASSLSAGTSGRSQETQYF
v_gene: TRBV5-1; j_gene: TRBJ2-7; CDR3aa: CASSFDPGTGTYEQYF
v_gene: TRBV5-6; j_gene: TRBJ2-1; CDR3aa: CASSLLRGGGNNEQFF
v_gene: TRBV28; j_gene: TRBJ1-4; CDR3aa: CASSILVGANEKLFF
v_gene: TRBV15; j_gene: TRBJ1-1; CDR3aa: CATSRPGAGGTEAFF
v_gene: TRBV7-6; j_gene: TRBJ1-1; CDR3aa: CASSLGTGTAFF
v_gene: TRBV12-2; j_gene: TRBJ1-5; CDR3aa: CASRARRDRALNQPQHF
v_gene: TRBV27; j_gene: TRBJ2-2; CDR3aa: CASSFIGTSGSTGELFF
v_gene: TRBV12-5; j_gene: TRBJ1-1; CDR3aa: CASGSRDTEAFF
v_gene: TRBV29-1; j_gene: TRBJ1-2; CDR3aa: CSVARDKSYGYTF
v_gene: TRBV7-2; j_gene: TRBJ2-2; CDR3aa: CASISDRLAGELFF
v_gene: TRBV5-1; j_gene: TRBJ2-7; CDR3aa: CASSWEPVGLAGEYYEQYF
v_gene: TRBV10-3; j_gene: TRBJ2-5; CDR3aa: CATGTSGAQETQYF
v_gene: TRBV6-2/TRBV6-3; j_gene: TRBJ1-1; CDR3aa: CASSQQGASTEAFF
v_gene: TRBV19; j_gene: TRBJ2-1; CDR3aa: CASSITSGFTYNEQFF
v_gene: TRBV15; j_gene: TRBJ2-1; CDR3aa: CATSSSRRDNEQFF
v_gene: TRBV7-6; j_gene: TRBJ2-5; CDR3aa: CASSLRIRLAGGQETQYF
v_gene: TRBV7-2; j_gene: TRBJ1-5; CDR3aa: CASSSSTGLGQPQHF
v_gene: TRBV5-6; j_gene: TRBJ2-1; CDR3aa: CASSLLSPQNEQFF
v_gene: TRBV27; j_gene: TRBJ2-7; CDR3aa: CASSVTGVEQYF
v_gene: TRBV4-3; j_gene: TRBJ1-2; CDR3aa: CASSQEYPSYGYTF
v_gene: TRBV19; j_gene: TRBJ1-2; CDR3aa: CASSIPQVNHGYTF
v_gene: TRBV4-3; j_gene: TRBJ1-4; CDR3aa: CASSQGGGATNEKLFF
v_gene: TRBV6-5; j_gene: TRBJ1-1; CDR3aa: CASSYGQALEAFF
v_gene: TRBV4-2; j_gene: TRBJ2-7; CDR3aa: CASSQGWQGGSYEQYF
v_gene: TRBV7-2; j_gene: TRBJ1-5; CDR3aa: CASSPSTGSEQPQHF
v_gene: TRBV6-5; j_gene: TRBJ2-5; CDR3aa: CASRGQAGSETQYF
v_gene: TRBV28; j_gene: TRBJ2-3; CDR3aa: CASSLYWVTSQAPTDTQYF
v_gene: TRBV2; j_gene: TRBJ1-2; CDR3aa: CASSDQDVGYTF
v_gene: TRBV11-1; j_gene: TRBJ2-7; CDR3aa: CASSLLAGPGGEQYF
v_gene: TRBV21-1; j_gene: TRBJ1-1; CDR3aa: CASSKRKGGRTEAFF
v_gene: TRBV6-4; j_gene: TRBJ2-3; CDR3aa: CASSETTSGRTDTQYF
v_gene: TRBV29-1; j_gene: TRBJ2-3; CDR3aa: CSLRSTDTQYF
v_gene: TRBV10-3; j_gene: TRBJ1-2; CDR3aa: CAISERGSTNYGYTF
v_gene: TRBV5-4; j_gene: TRBJ2-7; CDR3aa: CASSLELASRSYEQYF
v_gene: TRBV2; j_gene: TRBJ2-1; CDR3aa: CASSEVGGLDEQFF
v_gene: TRBV7-9; j_gene: TRBJ2-7; CDR3aa: CASSTRVGSVDEQYF
v_gene: TRBV4-2; j_gene: TRBJ2-5; CDR3aa: CASSPGGEGVQETQYF
v_gene: TRBV6-2/TRBV6-3; j_gene: TRBJ2-4; CDR3aa: CASSSLHREGAKNIQYF
v_gene: TRBV5-8; j_gene: TRBJ1-1; CDR3aa: CASSLLTGYTEAFF
v_gene: TRBV9; j_gene: TRBJ1-2; CDR3aa: CASSENRGRIGYGYTF
v_gene: TRBV7-2; j_gene: TRBJ1-1; CDR3aa: CASSSRDRGLTEAFF
v_gene: TRBV5-1; j_gene: TRBJ2-1; CDR3aa: CASSLNSASYNEQFF
v_gene: TRBV2; j_gene: TRBJ2-1; CDR3aa: CASSDGRGDNEQFF
v_gene: TRBV19; j_gene: TRBJ2-2; CDR3aa: CASRGIEDSSGELFF
v_gene: TRBV4-3; j_gene: TRBJ1-1; CDR3aa: CASSQNSRTGGEAFF
v_gene: TRBV6-5; j_gene: TRBJ1-2; CDR3aa: CASSYSRGGEFYGYTF